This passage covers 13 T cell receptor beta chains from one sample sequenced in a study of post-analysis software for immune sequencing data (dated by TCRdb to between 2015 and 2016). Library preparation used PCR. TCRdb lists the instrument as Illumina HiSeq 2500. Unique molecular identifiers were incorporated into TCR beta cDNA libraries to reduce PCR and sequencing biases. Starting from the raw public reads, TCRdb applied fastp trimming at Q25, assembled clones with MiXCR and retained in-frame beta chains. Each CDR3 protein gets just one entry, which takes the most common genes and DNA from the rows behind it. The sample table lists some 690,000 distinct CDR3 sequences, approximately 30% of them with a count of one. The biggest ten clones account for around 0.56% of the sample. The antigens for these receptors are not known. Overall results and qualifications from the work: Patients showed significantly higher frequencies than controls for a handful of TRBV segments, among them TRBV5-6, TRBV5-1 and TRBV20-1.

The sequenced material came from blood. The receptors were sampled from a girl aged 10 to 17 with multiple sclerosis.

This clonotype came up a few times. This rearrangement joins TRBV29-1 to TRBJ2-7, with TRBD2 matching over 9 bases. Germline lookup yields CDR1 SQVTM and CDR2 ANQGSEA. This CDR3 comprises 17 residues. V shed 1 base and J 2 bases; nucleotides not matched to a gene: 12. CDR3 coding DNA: TGCAGCGTTGAAGGTTTGGCGGGAGGGGCGAACCCCTACGAGCAGTACTTC. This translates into CSVEGLAGGANPYEQYF.

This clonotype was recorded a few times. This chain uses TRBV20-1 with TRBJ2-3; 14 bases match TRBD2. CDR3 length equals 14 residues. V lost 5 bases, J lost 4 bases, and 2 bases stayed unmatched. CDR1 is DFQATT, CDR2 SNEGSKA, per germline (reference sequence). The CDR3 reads CSAGTSGSADTQYF. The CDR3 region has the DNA TGCAGTGCTGGGACTAGCGGGAGTGCAGATACGCAGTATTTT.

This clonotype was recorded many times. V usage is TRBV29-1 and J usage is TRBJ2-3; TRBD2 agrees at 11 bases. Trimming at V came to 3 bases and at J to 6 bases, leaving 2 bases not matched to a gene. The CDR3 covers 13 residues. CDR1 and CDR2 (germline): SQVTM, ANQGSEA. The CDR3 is CSVEGLADDTQYF. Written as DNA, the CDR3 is TGCAGCGTTGAGGGACTAGCGGATGATACGCAGTATTTT.

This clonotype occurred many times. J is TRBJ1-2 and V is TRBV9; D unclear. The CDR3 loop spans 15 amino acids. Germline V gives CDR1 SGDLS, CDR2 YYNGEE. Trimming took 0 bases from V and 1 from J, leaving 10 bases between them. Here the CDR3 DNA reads TGTGCCAGCAGCGTAGGTCGGGGAATTAACTATGGCTACACCTTC. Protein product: CASSVGRGINYGYTF.

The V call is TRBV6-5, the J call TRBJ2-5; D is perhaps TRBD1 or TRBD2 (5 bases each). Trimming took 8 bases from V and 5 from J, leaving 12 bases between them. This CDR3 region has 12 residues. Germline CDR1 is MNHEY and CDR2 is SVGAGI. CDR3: CASSAGTETQYF. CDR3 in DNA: TGTGCCAGCTCCGCAGGGACGGAGACCCAGTACTTC.

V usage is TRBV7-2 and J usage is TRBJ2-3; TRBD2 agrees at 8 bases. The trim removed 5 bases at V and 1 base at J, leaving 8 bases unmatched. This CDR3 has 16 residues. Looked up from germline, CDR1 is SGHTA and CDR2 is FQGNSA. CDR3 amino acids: CASSAPGGRRTDTQYF. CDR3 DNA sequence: TGTGCCAGCAGCGCCCCAGGCGGGAGGCGCACAGATACGCAGTATTTT.

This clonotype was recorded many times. CDR3 region: CASSPRGRGTDTQYF. The CDR3 DNA reads as TGTGCCAGCAGCCCCCGAGGGCGGGGAACAGATACGCAGTATTTT. The J gene is TRBJ2-3, the V gene TRBV9; TRBD2 is a possible D gene (6 bases). V was pared by 4 bases and J by 3 bases, with 15 bases between. Germline lookup yields CDR1 SGDLS and CDR2 YYNGEE. The length of the CDR3 is 15 residues.

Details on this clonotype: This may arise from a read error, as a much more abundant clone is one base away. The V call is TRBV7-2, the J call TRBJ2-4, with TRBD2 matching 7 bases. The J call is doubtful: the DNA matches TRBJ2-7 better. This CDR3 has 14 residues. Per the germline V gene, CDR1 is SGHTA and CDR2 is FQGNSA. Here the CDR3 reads CASSLAGGPNEQYF. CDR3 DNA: TGTGCCAGCAGCTTAGCGGGAGGGCCCAACGAGCAGTACTTC.

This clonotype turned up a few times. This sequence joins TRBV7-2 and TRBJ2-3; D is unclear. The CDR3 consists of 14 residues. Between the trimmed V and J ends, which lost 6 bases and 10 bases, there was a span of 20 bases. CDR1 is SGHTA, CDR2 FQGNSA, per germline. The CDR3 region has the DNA TGTGCCAGCAGGGTAGGGCGCTTATGGGATGCGCAGTATTTT. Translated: CASRVGRLWDAQYF.

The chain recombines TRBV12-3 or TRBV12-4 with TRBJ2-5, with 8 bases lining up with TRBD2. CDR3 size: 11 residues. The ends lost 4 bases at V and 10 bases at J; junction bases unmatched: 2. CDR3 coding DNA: TGTGCCAGCAGTTCAACTAGCGGCCAGTACTTC. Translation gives CASSSTSGQYF.

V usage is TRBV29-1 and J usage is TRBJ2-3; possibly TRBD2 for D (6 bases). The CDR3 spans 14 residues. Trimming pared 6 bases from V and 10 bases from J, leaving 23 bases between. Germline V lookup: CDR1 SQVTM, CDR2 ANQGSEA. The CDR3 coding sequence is TGCAGCGTGACCGGGACGCCTCTAGGAGGGCCGCAGTATTTT. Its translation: CSVTGTPLGGPQYF.

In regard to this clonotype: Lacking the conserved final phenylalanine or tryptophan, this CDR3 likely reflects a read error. The CDR3 region is CASSPGRQGFSTDTQYI. Written as DNA, the CDR3 is TGTGCCAGCAGTCCGGGTCGACAGGGCTTTAGCACAGATACGCAGTATATT. This sequence joins TRBV12-3 or TRBV12-4 and TRBJ2-3; 7 positions agree with TRBD1. With 5 bases clipped from V and 0 bases from J, the junction kept 11 bases outside the gene matches. This CDR3 contains 17 residues.

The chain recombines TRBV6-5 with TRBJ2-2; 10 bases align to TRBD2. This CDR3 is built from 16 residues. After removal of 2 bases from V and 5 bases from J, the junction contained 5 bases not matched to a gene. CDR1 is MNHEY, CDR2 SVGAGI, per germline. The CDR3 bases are TGTGCCAGCAGTTACACGCCGGGACTAGCGACCGGGGAGCTGTTTTTT. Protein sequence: CASSYTPGLATGELFF.